These 9 T cell receptor beta chains came from one sample sequenced in a study of T-cell reconstitution after alpha-beta-depleted transplantation in children. A library of TCRbeta sequences, prepared with unique molecular identifiers, was generated. TCRdb ran MiXCR on the PCR reads and lists one entry per CDR3 protein. The sample has 200,000 or so distinct CDR3 sequences; 6.3% are singletons. The input for sequencing was PBMCs, taken before TCRalphabeta/CD19-depleted stem cell transplant. The source is a girl younger than two with combined immunodeficiency, due to receive a stem cell transplant.

This clonotype showed up many times. The rearrangement joins TRBV4-2 to TRBJ2-3; no clear D. Germline values: CDR1 LGHNA, CDR2 YNFKEQ. The length of the CDR3 is 15 residues. V gave up 0 bases and J gave up 8 bases, with 15 bases separating them. CDR3 residues: CASSQDPWTFATQYF. The DNA for the CDR3 is TGTGCCAGCAGCCAAGACCCTTGGACCTTCGCTACGCAGTATTTT.

This clonotype was counted a few times. The chain links TRBV3-1 to TRBJ2-3; D possibly matches TRBD1 or TRBD2 (5 bases each). Germline V lookup: CDR1 LGHDT, CDR2 YNNKEL (reference sequence). V gave up 4 bases and J gave up 7 bases, with 18 bases separating them. The CDR3 sequence is 15 residues long. CDR3 sequence (DNA): TGTGCCAGCAGCCCCCCGGGGCAGTTTCTTCATACGCAGTATTTT. Amino acid sequence: CASSPPGQFLHTQYF.

The chain has TRBV6-5 and TRBJ1-2, with unresolved D. CDR3 size: 15 residues. The ends were cut back, 2 bases at V and 5 bases at J, with 15 bases in the middle. CDR1 is MNHEY and CDR2 is SVGAGI in the germline V gene. This chain's CDR3 is CASSYVETDLYGYTF. Here the CDR3 DNA reads TGTGCCAGCAGTTACGTGGAGACGGACCTTTATGGCTACACCTTC.

Concerning this clonotype: A much larger clone lies a single base off, so this may be a read error. The genes are TRBV29-1 and TRBJ2-2; D is possibly TRBD2 (6 bases). The CDR3 consists of 12 residues. The ends were cut back, 4 bases at V and 6 bases at J, with 9 bases in the middle. Germline V gene data show CDR1 as SQVTM and CDR2 as ANQGSEA. CDR3 DNA: TGCAGCGTTGTCGGAGGGGCCGGGGAGCTGTTTTTT. It encodes CSVVGGAGELFF.

To note about this clonotype: It may be a read error: a sequence one base away is much more abundant. This likely comes from a read error, as the CDR3 has no conserved phenylalanine or tryptophan at its end. The chain links TRBV4-2 to TRBJ2-3; possible D gene TRBD2, 5 bases. This CDR3 spans 19 amino acids. Trimming left V 0 bases short and J 0 bases short, with 19 bases between. Germline CDR1 reads LGHNA; CDR2 reads YNFKEQ. Here the CDR3 DNA reads TGTGCCAGCAGCCAAGATGGGAGCGGTGGATTACCTAGCACAGATACGCAGTATTAT. Its translation: CASSQDGSGGLPSTDTQYY.

Ten or more counts support this clonotype. The rearrangement uses TRBV12-3 or TRBV12-4 and TRBJ1-2; D unresolved. This CDR3 spans 18 amino acids. V lost 7 bases to trimming and J lost 0 bases, with 24 bases between them. The CDR3 reads CASNPLSGRSFANYGYTF. The CDR3 DNA reads TGTGCCAGCAACCCCCTGAGCGGCAGGAGTTTCGCTAACTATGGCTACACCTTC.

This clonotype was seen ten or more times. The chain has TRBV13 and TRBJ2-5, with 7 bases aligning to TRBD1. Germline-derived CDR1 and CDR2 are PRHDT and FYEKMQ (reference sequence). Trimming took 4 bases from V and 5 from J; bases not matched to a gene: 10. This CDR3 is built from 15 residues. CDR3 sequence reads: CASSSAQGMMETQYF. CDR3 bases: TGTGCCAGCAGCTCGGCACAGGGGATGATGGAGACCCAGTACTTC.

This clonotype has ten or more counts. This rearrangement joins TRBV6-2 or TRBV6-3 to TRBJ2-2; D remains unclear. The V gene's germline CDR1 is MNHEY and CDR2 SVGEGT. This CDR3 has 13 amino acids. Trimming cost V 8 bases and J 2 bases, with 9 bases left between them. Here the CDR3 DNA reads TGTGCCAGCTCCCAGTCCAACACCGGGGAGCTGTTTTTT. This codes for CASSQSNTGELFF.

This clonotype was detected many times. Sequence at one end of the junction differs from germline and may be a read error. CDR3 nucleotide sequence: TGTGCCAGCAGTTTAGGGACTAGCGGGGACCAAGAGACCCAGTACTTC. This translates into CASSLGTSGDQETQYF. The chain employs TRBV7-2 and TRBJ2-5, with 13 nucleotides matching TRBD2. Germline V gives CDR1 SGHTA, CDR2 FQGNSA. This CDR3 region has 16 residues.